These T cell receptor beta chains were read from a single sample in a study of blood T cells in healthy people across ages. A single record per CDR3 protein comes from TCRdb applying MiXCR to the 5' RACE reads. The data show about 670,000 distinct CDR3 sequences, around 38% seen once. Sequenced material: blood. These receptors all stem from a man aged 80 or over in good health. Both conserved end residues are part of each CDR3. A D gene is named only where the DNA matches it firmly. The size field is filled for only some rows; it gives once, few, many or a size class.

v_call: TRBV5-1
d_call: NA
j_call: TRBJ2-5
clone_size: NA
cdr3_aa: CASSLAGAGSAETQYF
cdr3_nt: TGCGCCAGCAGCTTGGCCGGGGCCGGGTCGGCAGAGACCCAGTACTTC

v_call: TRBV20-1
d_call: NA
j_call: TRBJ1-2
clone_size: NA
cdr3_aa: CSARGRDFRSDGYTF
cdr3_nt: TGCAGTGCTAGGGGGCGGGATTTTCGGTCGGATGGCTACACCTTC

v_call: TRBV6-2/TRBV6-3
d_call: TRBD2
j_call: TRBJ2-1
clone_size: NA
cdr3_aa: CASSRGLAGLEQFF
cdr3_nt: TGTGCCAGCAGTCGGGGACTAGCGGGCTTAGAGCAGTTCTTC

v_call: TRBV7-9
d_call: NA
j_call: TRBJ1-6
clone_size: NA
cdr3_aa: CASSLAAGDSAALHF
cdr3_nt: TGTGCCAGCAGCTTAGCGGCGGGGGACTCGGCCGCCCTCCACTTT

v_call: TRBV21-1
d_call: NA
j_call: TRBJ2-5
clone_size: few
cdr3_aa: CASSKRTGSLQETQYF
cdr3_nt: TGTGCCAGCAGCAAACGGACAGGGTCGCTGCAAGAGACCCAGTACTTC

v_call: TRBV5-1
d_call: NA
j_call: TRBJ2-1
clone_size: NA
cdr3_aa: CASSLASTGSSSYNEQFF
cdr3_nt: TGCGCCAGCAGCTTGGCATCAACGGGGAGTAGCAGCTACAATGAGCAGTTCTTC

v_call: TRBV4-3
d_call: TRBD1
j_call: TRBJ2-3
clone_size: few
cdr3_aa: CASSQRDRNTDTQYF
cdr3_nt: TGCGCCAGCAGCCAAAGGGACAGAAACACAGATACGCAGTATTTT

v_call: TRBV6-1
d_call: TRBD2
j_call: TRBJ2-2
clone_size: NA
cdr3_aa: CASSEALLRRGGSGELFF
cdr3_nt: TGTGCCAGCAGTGAGGCGCTTCTCCGGCGGGGGGGCAGCGGGGAGCTGTTTTTT

v_call: TRBV13
d_call: NA
j_call: TRBJ2-7
clone_size: many
cdr3_aa: CASSSGTLKYEQYF
cdr3_nt: TGTGCCAGCAGCTCCGGGACCCTCAAATACGAGCAGTACTTC

v_call: TRBV28
d_call: TRBD2
j_call: TRBJ2-5
clone_size: NA
cdr3_aa: CASRRAGSVETQYF
cdr3_nt: TGTGCCAGCAGGCGAGCGGGATCAGTAGAGACCCAGTACTTC

v_call: TRBV9
d_call: TRBD2
j_call: TRBJ2-3
clone_size: NA
cdr3_aa: CASSATPSGRADTQYF
cdr3_nt: TGTGCCAGCAGCGCTACCCCTAGCGGGAGAGCAGATACGCAGTATTTT

v_call: TRBV29-1
d_call: NA
j_call: TRBJ2-5
clone_size: few
cdr3_aa: CSGGNRGPYNEQYF
cdr3_nt: TGCAGCGGCGGGAACAGGGGACCCTACAATGAGCAGTACTTC

v_call: TRBV10-3
d_call: NA
j_call: TRBJ1-3
clone_size: NA
cdr3_aa: CAIREGGSGNTIYF
cdr3_nt: TGTGCCATCAGGGAAGGGGGCTCTGGAAACACCATATATTTT

v_call: TRBV7-9
d_call: NA
j_call: TRBJ1-2
clone_size: NA
cdr3_aa: CASSLGGGTNYGYTF
cdr3_nt: TGTGCCAGCAGCTTAGGTGGAGGCACTAACTATGGCTACACCTTC

v_call: TRBV29-1
d_call: NA
j_call: TRBJ1-3
clone_size: NA
cdr3_aa: CSVEWGDTIYF
cdr3_nt: TGCAGCGTTGAGTGGGGGGATACCATATATTTT

v_call: TRBV21-1
d_call: NA
j_call: TRBJ2-1
clone_size: many
cdr3_aa: CASSLSCGQGNEQFF
cdr3_nt: TGTGCCAGCAGCTTGTCCTGCGGACAGGGAAATGAGCAGTTCTTC